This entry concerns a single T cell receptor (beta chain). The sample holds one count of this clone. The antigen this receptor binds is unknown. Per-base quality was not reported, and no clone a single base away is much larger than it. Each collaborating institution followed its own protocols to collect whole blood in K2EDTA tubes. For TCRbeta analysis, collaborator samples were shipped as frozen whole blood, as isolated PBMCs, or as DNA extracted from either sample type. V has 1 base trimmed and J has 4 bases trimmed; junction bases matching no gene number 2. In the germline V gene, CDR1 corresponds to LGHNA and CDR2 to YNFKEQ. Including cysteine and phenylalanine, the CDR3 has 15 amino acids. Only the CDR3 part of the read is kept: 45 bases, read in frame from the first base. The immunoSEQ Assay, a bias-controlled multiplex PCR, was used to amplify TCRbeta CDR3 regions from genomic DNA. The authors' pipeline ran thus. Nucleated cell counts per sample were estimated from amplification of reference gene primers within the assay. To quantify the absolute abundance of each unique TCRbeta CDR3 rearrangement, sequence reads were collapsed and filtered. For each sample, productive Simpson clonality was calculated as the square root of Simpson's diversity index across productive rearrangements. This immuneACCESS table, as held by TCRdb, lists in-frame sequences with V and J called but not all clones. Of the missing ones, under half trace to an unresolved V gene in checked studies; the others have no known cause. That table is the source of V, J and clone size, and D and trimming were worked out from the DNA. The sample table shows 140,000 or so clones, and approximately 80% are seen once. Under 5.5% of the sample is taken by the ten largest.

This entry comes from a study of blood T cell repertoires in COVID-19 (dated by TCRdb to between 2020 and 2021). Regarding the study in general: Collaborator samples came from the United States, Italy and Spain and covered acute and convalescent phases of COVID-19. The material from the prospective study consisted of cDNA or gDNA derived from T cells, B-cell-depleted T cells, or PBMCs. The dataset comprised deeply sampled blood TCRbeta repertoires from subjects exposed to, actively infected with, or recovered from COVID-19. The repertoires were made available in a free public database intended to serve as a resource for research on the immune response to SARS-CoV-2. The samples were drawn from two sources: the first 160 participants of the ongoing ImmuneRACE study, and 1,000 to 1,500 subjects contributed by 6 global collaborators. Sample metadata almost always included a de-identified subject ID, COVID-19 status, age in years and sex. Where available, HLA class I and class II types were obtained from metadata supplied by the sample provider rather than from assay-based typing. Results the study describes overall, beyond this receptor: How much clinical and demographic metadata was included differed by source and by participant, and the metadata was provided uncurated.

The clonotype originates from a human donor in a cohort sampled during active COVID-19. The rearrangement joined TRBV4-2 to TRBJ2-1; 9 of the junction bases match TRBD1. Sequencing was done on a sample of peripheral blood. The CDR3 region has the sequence CASSQGDRDYNEQFF. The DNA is TGTGCCAGCAGCCAAGGGGACAGGGATTACAATGAGCAGTTCTTC.